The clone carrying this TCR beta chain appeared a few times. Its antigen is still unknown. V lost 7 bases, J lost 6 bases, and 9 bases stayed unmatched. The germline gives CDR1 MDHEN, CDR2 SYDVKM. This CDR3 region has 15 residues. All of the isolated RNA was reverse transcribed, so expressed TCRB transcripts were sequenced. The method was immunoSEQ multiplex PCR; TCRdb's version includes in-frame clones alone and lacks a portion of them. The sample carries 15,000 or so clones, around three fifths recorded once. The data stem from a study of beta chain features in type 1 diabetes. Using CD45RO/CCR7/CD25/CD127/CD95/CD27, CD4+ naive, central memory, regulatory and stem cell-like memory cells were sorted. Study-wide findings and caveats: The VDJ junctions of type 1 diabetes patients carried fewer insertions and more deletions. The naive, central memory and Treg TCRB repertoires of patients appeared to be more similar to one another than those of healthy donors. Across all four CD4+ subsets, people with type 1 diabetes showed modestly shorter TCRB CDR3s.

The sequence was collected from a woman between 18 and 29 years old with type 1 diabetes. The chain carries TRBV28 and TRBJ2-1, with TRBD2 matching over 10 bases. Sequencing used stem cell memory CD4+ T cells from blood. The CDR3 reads CASNQVLAGVNEQFF. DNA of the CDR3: TGTGCCAGCAACCAGGTCCTAGCGGGAGTCAATGAGCAGTTCTTC.